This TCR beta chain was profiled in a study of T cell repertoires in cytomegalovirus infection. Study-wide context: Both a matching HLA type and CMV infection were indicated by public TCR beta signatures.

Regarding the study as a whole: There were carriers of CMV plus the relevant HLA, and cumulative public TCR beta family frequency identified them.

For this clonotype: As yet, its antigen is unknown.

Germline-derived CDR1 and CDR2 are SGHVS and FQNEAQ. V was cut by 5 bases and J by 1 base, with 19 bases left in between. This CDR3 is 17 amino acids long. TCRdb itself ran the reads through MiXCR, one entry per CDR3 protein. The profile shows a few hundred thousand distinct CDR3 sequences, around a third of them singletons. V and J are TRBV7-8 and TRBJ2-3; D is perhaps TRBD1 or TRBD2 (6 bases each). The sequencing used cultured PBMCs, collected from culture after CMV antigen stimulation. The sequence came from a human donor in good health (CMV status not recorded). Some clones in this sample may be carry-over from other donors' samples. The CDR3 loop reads CASSPSQGRGGTDTQYF. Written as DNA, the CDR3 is TGTGCCAGCAGCCCCTCTCAGGGGCGGGGAGGCACAGATACGCAGTATTTT.